The clone carrying this TCR beta chain was counted between two and nine times. Its antigen is not identified. This sample is drawn from a study of T cells after yellow fever vaccination. The CDR3 totals 18 residues. Germline assignment: CDR1 DFQATT and CDR2 SNEGSKA (reference sequence). Trimming removed 3 bases from V and 1 base from J, with 24 bases in between. Making TCR cDNA involved 5'RACE template switching, which added UMIs and a universal primer site. In TCRdb, the 5' RACE reads were re-called with MiXCR into one record per CDR3 protein. Among some 300,000 distinct CDR3 sequences listed, 7.5% to 9.5% were seen once. Broader study findings: Reappearing after the booster were most of the clones from primary vaccination (around 96% CD4, 88% CD8).

Sample: CD4+ T cells sorted from PBMCs, taken 5 days after the yellow fever booster vaccination. This receptor was obtained from a man between 18 and 35 years old who received the YFV17D yellow fever vaccine. The chain is built from TRBV20-1 and TRBJ2-5, with unresolved D. CDR3 sequence: CSARRPIGAGAFQETQYF. CDR3 in DNA: TGCAGTGCTAGGAGACCAATAGGAGCAGGCGCGTTCCAAGAGACCCAGTACTTC.